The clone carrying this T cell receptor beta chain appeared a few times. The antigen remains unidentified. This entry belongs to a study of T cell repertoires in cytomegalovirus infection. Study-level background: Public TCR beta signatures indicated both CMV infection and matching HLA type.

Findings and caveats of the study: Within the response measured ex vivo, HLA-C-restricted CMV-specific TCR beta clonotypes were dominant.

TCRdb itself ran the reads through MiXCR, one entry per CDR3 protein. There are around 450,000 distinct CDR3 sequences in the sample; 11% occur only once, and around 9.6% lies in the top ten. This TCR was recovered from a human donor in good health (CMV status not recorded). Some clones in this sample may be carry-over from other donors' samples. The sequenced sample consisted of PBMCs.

CDR3 amino acids: CASRPLAGGLSNEQFF. CDR3 in DNA: TGTGCCAGCAGACCCCTAGCGGGAGGTCTCTCCAATGAGCAGTTCTTC. The rearrangement joins TRBV6-6 to TRBJ2-1; TRBD2 aligns across 11 bases. This CDR3 is 16 amino acids long. Trimming at V came to 6 bases and at J to 6 bases, leaving 10 bases not matched to a gene. Germline CDR1 and CDR2: MNHNY and SVGAGI (reference sequence).